This TCR beta chain stems from a study of identical twins. Unique molecular identifiers were in the cDNA, with template-switch universal primer binding. TCRdb independently ran MiXCR on the 5' RACE reads; one entry per CDR3 protein. The sample contains some 250,000 distinct CDR3 sequences, roughly 13% of which appear only once. V was clipped by 11 bases and J by 3 bases; unmatched bases: 9. CDR1 is MNHEY, CDR2 SVGEGT, per germline. The CDR3 has 14 amino acids. The data were also submitted as part of a second study, on yellow fever vaccine responses in identical twins.

Sequenced input: memory (CD45RO+) T cells sorted from blood. This sequence originates from a young woman in good health. The rearrangement links TRBV6-2 or TRBV6-3 to TRBJ2-7; TRBD2 aligns across 11 bases. The CDR3 here is CAGGAGLAVYEQYF. CDR3 DNA sequence: TGTGCCGGCGGGGCGGGACTAGCGGTCTACGAGCAGTACTTC.